The 12 T cell receptor beta chains reported below all come from one sample, sequenced in a study of blood T cells in healthy people across ages (dated by TCRdb to the mid-2010s). Libraries were constructed by 5' RACE. Data came from an Illumina HiSeq 2500. The second PCR ran for roughly 6 to 11 cycles and used a J-beta primer mix along with a sample-barcoded 5' primer. TCRdb trimmed public reads at Q25 via fastp, called clones via MiXCR and kept in-frame beta chains. When rows share a CDR3 protein, they turn into one entry using the most common DNA and genes. Counted in this sample were 1 million to 1.2 million distinct CDR3 sequences; around two fifths of them appeared once. Together, the top ten hold over 10% of the sample. Specimen: blood. The receptor source for this set is a man aged 18 to 29 in good health.

This clonotype was detected only once. The chain joins TRBV20-1 to TRBJ2-7, with 9 positions matching TRBD1. The germline V gene has CDR1 DFQATT and CDR2 SNEGSKA (reference sequence). Trimming at V came to 5 bases and at J to 7 bases, leaving 9 bases not matched to a gene. This CDR3 is 13 amino acids long. CDR3 amino acids: CSALHRGLSEQYF. Here the CDR3 DNA reads TGCAGTGCTCTGCACAGGGGGCTTAGTGAGCAGTACTTC.

The V call is TRBV6-6, the J call TRBJ1-2; D gene ambiguous. This CDR3 is 13 amino acids long. Germline values: CDR1 MNHNY, CDR2 SVGAGI (reference sequence). V gave up 6 bases and J gave up 0 bases, with 8 bases separating them. The CDR3 coding sequence is TGTGCCAGCAGGAGAGATCCTAACTATGGCTACACCTTC. Encoded protein: CASRRDPNYGYTF.

The chain carries TRBV20-1 and TRBJ1-6, with 7 bases identical to TRBD1. The CDR3 sequence is 14 residues long. Germline lookup yields CDR1 DFQATT and CDR2 SNEGSKA (reference sequence). V was pared by 3 bases and J by 6 bases, with 5 bases of the junction left unmatched. The CDR3 nucleotides are TGCAGTGCTAGGGCGGGACAGACTAATTCACCCCTCCACTTT. Translating it yields CSARAGQTNSPLHF.

This clonotype has only a few counts. V usage is TRBV6-2 or TRBV6-3 and J usage is TRBJ2-7; unclear D gene. V gave up 6 bases and J gave up 7 bases, with 22 bases separating them. The CDR3 is 15 amino acids. Germline V gene data show CDR1 as MNHEY and CDR2 as SVGEGT. In DNA, the CDR3 is TGTGCCAGCAGCAACGTAGGGTCCCCCTACAATGAGCAGTACTTC. This codes for CASSNVGSPYNEQYF.

Details on this clonotype: A read error may produce the germline difference seen at one junction end. The chain employs TRBV7-2 and TRBJ1-2, with D unresolved. Germline assignment: CDR1 SGHTA and CDR2 FQGNSA. CDR3 length equals 13 residues. As DNA, the CDR3 is TGTGCCAGCGGCTTCTTATCAGGCTATGGCTACACCTTC. Translation gives CASGFLSGYGYTF.

This clonotype was counted a few times. V is TRBV4-3 and J is TRBJ2-1; TRBD2 matches at 10 bases. Losses at the gene ends were 4 bases for V and 3 bases for J; bases not matched to a gene: 6. Germline V CDR1 and CDR2: LGHNA, YSLEER. There are 16 residues in the CDR3. The CDR3 loop is CASSRAPSGGYNEQFF. The CDR3 DNA follows: TGCGCCAGCAGCCGAGCCCCTAGCGGGGGCTACAATGAGCAGTTCTTC.

This sequence joins TRBV5-4 and TRBJ2-7; D gene uncertain. Deletions cut 4 bases from V and 2 bases from J, with 13 bases between. Germline V CDR1 and CDR2: SGHNT, YYREEE (reference sequence). This CDR3 has 14 residues. CDR3 residues: CASSLSSVPYEQYF. CDR3 nucleotides: TGTGCCAGCAGCCTATCTAGTGTTCCCTACGAGCAGTACTTC.

A few counts support this clonotype. The chain joins TRBV2 to TRBJ1-1; D may be TRBD1 (5 bases). The V end was cut by 8 bases, the J end by 1 base, with 14 bases between. The CDR3 is made up of 14 amino acids. CDR1 and CDR2 (germline): SNHLY, FYNNEI. The CDR3 DNA is TGTGCCAGCGCCACACGGGACGGGAACACTGAAGCTTTCTTT. Amino acids: CASATRDGNTEAFF.

The chain employs TRBV7-2 and TRBJ2-2; a weak D match, TRBD1 (6 bases). The V gene's germline CDR1 is SGHTA and CDR2 FQGNSA. This CDR3 has 15 amino acids. Deletions cut 2 bases from V and 5 bases from J, with 12 bases between. CDR3 protein: CASSLQAGETGELFF. CDR3 in DNA: TGTGCCAGCAGCTTACAGGCAGGGGAAACCGGGGAGCTGTTTTTT.

This clonotype showed up just a few times. This chain joins TRBV27 and TRBJ2-1; 8 positions match TRBD1. The CDR3 sequence is 15 residues long. The V gene's germline CDR1 is MNHEY and CDR2 SMNVEV (reference sequence). The ends lost 1 base at V and 7 bases at J; junction bases unmatched: 6. The CDR3 coding sequence is TGTGCCAGCAGTTTATGGCAGGGGGCTAAAAATGAGCAGTTCTTC. This translates into CASSLWQGAKNEQFF.

This clonotype was found a few times. The chain combines TRBV7-2 with TRBJ2-7; 8 bases are a match to TRBD2. This CDR3 is 15 amino acids long. Germline V gene sequence: CDR1 SGHTA, CDR2 FQGNSA. The J segment lost 7 bases and the V segment lost 5 bases, leaving 13 bases of the junction unmatched. The CDR3 coding sequence is TGTGCCAGCAGCCCTGAGGGACTAGTATCGTATGAGCAGTACTTC. It yields the protein CASSPEGLVSYEQYF.

The DNA for the CDR3 is TGTGCCAGCAGTGAATTGGGTAATGAGCAGTACTTC. Translation gives CASSELGNEQYF. The rearrangement uses TRBV25-1 and TRBJ2-7; no definite D call. The ends were cut back, 1 base at V and 7 bases at J, with 8 bases in the middle. Germline CDR1 and CDR2: MGHDK and SYGVNS. The CDR3 has 12 amino acids.